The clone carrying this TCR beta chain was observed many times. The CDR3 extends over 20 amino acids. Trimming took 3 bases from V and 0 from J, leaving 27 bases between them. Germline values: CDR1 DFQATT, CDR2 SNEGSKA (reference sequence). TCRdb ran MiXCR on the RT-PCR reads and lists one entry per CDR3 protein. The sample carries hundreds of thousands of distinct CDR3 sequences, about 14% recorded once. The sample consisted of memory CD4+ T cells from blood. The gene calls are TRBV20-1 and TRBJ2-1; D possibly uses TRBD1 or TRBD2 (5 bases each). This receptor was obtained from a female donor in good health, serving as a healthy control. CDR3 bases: TGCAGTGCTAGGCCTATCGGACCACCGGGGCGAAGCCGCTCCTACAATGAGCAGTTCTTC. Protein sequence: CSARPIGPPGRSRSYNEQFF.